Sequencing of this T cell receptor beta chain was carried out in a study of blood T cell repertoires in COVID-19. Study information: COVID-19 samples collected from the United States, Italy and Spain covered acute and convalescent phases. Sample material is recorded as cDNA or gDNA derived from T cells, B-cell-depleted T cells, or PBMCs.

Study processing details: Amplification of reference gene primers provided the estimated nucleated cell counts. TCRdb's table, derived via immunoSEQ multiplex PCR, lists solely in-frame clones and lacks some. V and J calls and clone size are those listed in that table; D and trimming were worked out from the DNA. This sample has about 300,000 clones, with around 90% found just once. Germline lookup yields CDR1 SGHAT and CDR2 FQDESV (reference sequence). Trimming at V came to 5 bases and at J to 5 bases, leaving 7 bases not matched to a gene. There are 15 residues in the CDR3. The specimen was peripheral blood. This TCR came from a man aged 18 to 29 with active or convalescent COVID-19. This chain joins TRBV11-1 and TRBJ2-5; 11 bases map to TRBD2. The CDR3 coding sequence is TGTGCCAGCAGCCCAAGACTAGCGGGGCTTGAGACCCAGTACTTC. Translated: CASSPRLAGLETQYF.